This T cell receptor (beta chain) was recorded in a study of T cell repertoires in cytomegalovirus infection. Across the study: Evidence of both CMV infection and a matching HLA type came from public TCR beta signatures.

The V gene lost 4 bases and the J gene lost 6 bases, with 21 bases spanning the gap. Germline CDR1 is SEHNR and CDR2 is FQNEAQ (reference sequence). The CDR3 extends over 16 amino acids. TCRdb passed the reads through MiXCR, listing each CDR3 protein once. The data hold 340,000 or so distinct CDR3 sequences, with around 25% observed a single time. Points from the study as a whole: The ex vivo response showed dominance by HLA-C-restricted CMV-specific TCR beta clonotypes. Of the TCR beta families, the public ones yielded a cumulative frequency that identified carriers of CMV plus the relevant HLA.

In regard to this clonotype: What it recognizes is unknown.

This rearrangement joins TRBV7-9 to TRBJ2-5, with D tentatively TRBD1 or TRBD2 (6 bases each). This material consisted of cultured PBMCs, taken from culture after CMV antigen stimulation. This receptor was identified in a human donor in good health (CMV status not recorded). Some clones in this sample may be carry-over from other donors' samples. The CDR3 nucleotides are TGTGCCAGCAGCTCGTCAAGGGGGGAGATACGGAAGACCCAGTACTTC. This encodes CASSSSRGEIRKTQYF.